These T cell receptor beta chains were read from a single sample in a study of blood T cell repertoires in COVID-19. The assay was immunoSEQ multiplex PCR, and TCRdb's table has in-frame clones only and misses some. The table includes fewer than 250,000 clones, about 91% detected once. The material sequenced was peripheral blood. The receptors derive from a man younger than 45 with acute or convalescent COVID-19. The conserved cysteine and the conserved F or W are not part of the CDR3 here. The D gene is left open where the match is weak.

len | j_gene | d_gene | v_gene | CDR3aa
13 | TRBJ2-3 | TRBD2 | TRBV2 | ASKRAAGGADTQY
10 | TRBJ2-7 | . | TRBV18 | ASSTMDSEQY
14 | TRBJ2-3 | TRBD2 | TRBV29-1 | SVDPTSGKATDTQY
11 | TRBJ1-5 | . | TRBV6-1 | ASSERGNQPQH
15 | TRBJ2-5 | TRBD1 | TRBV5-1 | ASSLASSSGGQETQY
16 | TRBJ2-6 | . | TRBV5-5 | ASSSGYLVMAGANVLT
10 | TRBJ1-1 | . | TRBV19 | ASGRGGTEAF
15 | TRBJ2-7 | . | TRBV28 | ASRELGLLKIDYEQY
12 | TRBJ1-1 | . | TRBV5-1 | ASSLDVGNTEAF
11 | TRBJ2-3 | . | TRBV5-6 | ASSLAVTDTQY
12 | TRBJ2-2 | . | TRBV28 | ASNRGAGTGELF
12 | TRBJ1-2 | . | TRBV5-4 | ASSSKTGFYGYT
15 | TRBJ2-1 | TRBD2 | TRBV19 | ASSISGTSGGNNEQF
12 | TRBJ1-1 | . | TRBV19 | ASRVSVAYTEAF
13 | TRBJ2-7 | TRBD1 | TRBV12-5 | ASGLPTRQGYEQY
10 | TRBJ2-6 | . | TRBV28 | ASHSGANVLT
13 | TRBJ2-1 | TRBD2 | TRBV11-3 | ASSLGTSSYNEQF
13 | TRBJ1-5 | . | TRBV28 | ASSKISGADQPQH
15 | TRBJ1-5 | TRBD1 | TRBV4-2 | ASSQIGGQGANQPQH
10 | TRBJ1-1 | . | TRBV30 | AWSVMNTEAF
14 | TRBJ2-7 | TRBD1 | TRBV19 | ASSSGQGPRPYEQY
13 | TRBJ2-3 | TRBD2 | TRBV28 | ASSPGLAASDTQY
12 | TRBJ1-4 | . | TRBV29-1 | SVSLTVHNEKLF
10 | TRBJ1-5 | . | TRBV7-9 | ASSRGDQPQH
16 | TRBJ1-5 | TRBD1 | TRBV6-2/TRBV6-3 | ASSYTATGRYSNQPQH
13 | TRBJ1-1 | . | TRBV5-1 | ASSLGWTGNTEAF
12 | TRBJ2-3 | . | TRBV5-8 | ASSLFSDTDTQY
12 | TRBJ1-1 | . | TRBV11-3 | ASSLGSGNTEAF
9 | TRBJ2-7 | . | TRBV28 | ASNGLYEQY
11 | TRBJ1-1 | . | TRBV11-2 | ASSLDPGTEAF
10 | TRBJ1-1 | . | TRBV12-3/TRBV12-4 | ASSLAQRATF
13 | TRBJ1-5 | . | TRBV4-1 | ASSQGWGGRQPQH
14 | TRBJ1-2 | . | TRBV27 | ASSLSMSFSGYGYT
13 | TRBJ2-7 | TRBD2 | TRBV30 | AWSRGTSGYYEQY
12 | TRBJ2-4 | . | TRBV6-5 | ASSSPRGEDIQY
12 | TRBJ1-2 | TRBD1 | TRBV5-1 | ASSGGQGDYGYT
16 | TRBJ2-3 | TRBD2 | TRBV15 | ATSGEREGLWSTDTQY
13 | TRBJ2-1 | TRBD1 | TRBV3-1/TRBV3-2 | ASSLDRSLYNEQF
12 | TRBJ2-1 | TRBD1 | TRBV19 | ASSPWTGTNEQF
12 | TRBJ1-2 | . | TRBV3-1/TRBV3-2 | ASSQEGRMNGYT
12 | TRBJ2-6 | . | TRBV21-1 | ASRSRGKANVLT
14 | TRBJ2-3 | TRBD2 | TRBV9 | ASSVMGLAGTDTQY
15 | TRBJ2-6 | TRBD2 | TRBV29-1 | SVGGTSGSGGANVLT
13 | TRBJ2-5 | . | TRBV30 | AWSRNGQIQETQY
11 | TRBJ1-2 | . | TRBV29-1 | SVHDRNAYGYT
13 | TRBJ2-2 | . | TRBV24-1 | ATSEERARTGELF
13 | TRBJ2-7 | TRBD2 | TRBV6-6 | ASSDPASGDYEQY